This TCR beta chain stems from a study of shared clonotypes between healthy human individuals (dated by TCRdb to 2020 to 2021). Study-wide context: A few men and two women, aged 18 to 49 years, made up the cohort. For each donor, three plates each were used for CD4 naive and CD4 memory, two plates were used for CD8 naive, and one plate was used for CD8 memory. The study deeply sequenced blood TCR repertoires of five healthy adults to estimate repertoire size and the extent of clonotype sharing between individuals. Libraries were prepared and TCR repertoires were sequenced by different laboratories using diverse techniques, in order to increase sequencing depth and limit assay-specific biases. Leukapheresis yielded between about 0.85 and 10 billion PBMCs per donor. Study-wide findings and limitations: The genetic and exposure-history diversity represented was limited by the small number of donors. Rarefaction of sorted-subset datasets indicated incomplete sequencing despite the large sequencing depth. Sampling was limited to blood, and TCR repertoires in tissue likely differ from TCR repertoires in blood. Around 5.4% of naive CD4, roughly 3.6% of naive CD8, approximately 2.2% of memory CD4, and approximately 0.4% of memory CD8 clonotypes were shared across four donors. Based on pairwise subsampling, the degree of clonotype sharing among donors was expected to be affected by sequencing depth. Compared with non-shared clonotypes, clonotypes shared by all four sorted-subset donors had higher generation probabilities. Estimated clonotype richness was generally larger for naive than for memory subsets.

Using the deep immunoSEQ assay, TCR CDR3 regions were amplified from genomic DNA by multiplex PCR. Extracted genomic DNA from each cell subset was distributed evenly across all wells of several immunoSEQ 96-well plates, and each plate was treated as a replicate. Each replicate PCR for sorted subsets received around 200 ng genomic DNA, equal to around 32,000 T cell genomes. Purified libraries were quantified with a Qubit 3.0 fluorometer, sized on a Bioanalyzer 2100, and re-quantified with the KAPA Library Quantification kit. Each immunoSEQ 96-well plate was sequenced on its own single-read 150-cycle Illumina NextSeq 550 flow cell. The source study handled its data this way. The immunoSEQ output contained only junctional sequences without quality scores, so filtering could not match that applied to full-length reads. To assign V/J genes and CDR3, sequences were annotated against IMGT germline references using PyIR, a Python wrapper for IgBLAST v1.9. Reads with weak V/J assignments (E-value above 1e-6), missing CDR3, stop codons, out-of-frame junctions, or ambiguous translated residues were removed. V3J clonotypes were defined as sequences sharing an identical inferred V gene, J gene, and CDR3 amino acid sequence. The percentage overlap between two repertoires was calculated by dividing the number of shared unique clonotypes by the size of the smaller repertoire. Richness of each repertoire was evaluated using RTK rarefaction, the Chao1 estimator, and Recon v2.1 estimates of unobserved clonotypes. OLGA was used to compute generation probabilities for all TCRbeta clonotypes that the gDNA method yielded from a handful of donors. In its TCRdb copy, this immuneACCESS table keeps in-frame sequences only and misses some clones. Where compared with another copy, unresolved V genes explain less than half of these, and the others have no known cause. V and J calls and clone size are those listed in that table; D and trimming were worked out from the DNA. Present in this sample are 650,000 to 750,000 clones, 72% of which were seen just once. The top ten hold around 2% of the sample.

The donors were healthy, HIV-negative adults who had no recently reported acute infections or vaccinations. Every donor was a Caucasian adult living in Nashville, Tennessee, USA. CD4+ T cells were enriched through magnetic negative selection, after which naive cells were positively selected on CD45RA and the remaining negative fraction served as the memory subset. Blood was obtained by leukapheresis, after which PBMCs were separated by Ficoll-Histopaque density gradient centrifugation and cryopreserved in liquid nitrogen vapor phase. Analytical flow cytometry was used to check the purity and quantity of each magnetically sorted T cell population. From each sorted fraction, genomic DNA was isolated and quantified by UV absorbance on a Nanodrop 2000c. In the case of this clone: What this receptor recognizes is not known. One base away there is no much larger clone; base qualities are not given.

The CDR3 covers 13 residues, taking in both the cysteine and the phenylalanine. Of all the DNA, just the CDR3 is kept, 39 bases in frame from base 1. The germline V gene provides CDR1 ENHRY and CDR2 SYGVKD. Between the V and J ends, shortened by 7 bases and 1 base respectively, the junction contains 9 bases. The clonotype originates from a woman aged 25 to 39 in good health. Sequences were obtained from memory CD4+ T cells sorted from blood. The cell subset or site tag for this specimen amounts to: CD45RA-negative fraction. The sequence joins TRBV10-3 to TRBJ2-3; TRBD2 is perhaps the D gene, given 5 matching bases. The CDR3 sequence is CAITSSGTDTQYF. At the DNA level, the sequence is TGTGCCATCACTAGCAGTGGCACAGATACGCAGTATTTT.